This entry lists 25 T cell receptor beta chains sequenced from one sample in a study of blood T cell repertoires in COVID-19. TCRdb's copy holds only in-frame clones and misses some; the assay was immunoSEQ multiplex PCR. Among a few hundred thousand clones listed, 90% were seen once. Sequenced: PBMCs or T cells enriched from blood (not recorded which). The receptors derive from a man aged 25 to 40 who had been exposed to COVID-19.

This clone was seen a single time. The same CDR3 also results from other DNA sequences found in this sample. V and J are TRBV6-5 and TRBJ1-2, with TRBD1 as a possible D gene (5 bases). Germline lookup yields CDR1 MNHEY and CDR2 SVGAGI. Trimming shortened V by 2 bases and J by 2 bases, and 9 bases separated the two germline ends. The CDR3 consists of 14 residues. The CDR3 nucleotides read TGTGCCAGCAGTTACGGGGGGTCCAACTATGGCTACACCTTC. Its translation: CASSYGGSNYGYTF.

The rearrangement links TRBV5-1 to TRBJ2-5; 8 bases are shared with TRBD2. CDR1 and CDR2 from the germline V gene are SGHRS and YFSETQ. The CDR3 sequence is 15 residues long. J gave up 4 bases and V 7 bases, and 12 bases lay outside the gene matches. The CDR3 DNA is TGCGCCAGCCGACCCGGGGGGAGCGGGGGAGAGACCCAGTACTTC. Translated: CASRPGGSGGETQYF.

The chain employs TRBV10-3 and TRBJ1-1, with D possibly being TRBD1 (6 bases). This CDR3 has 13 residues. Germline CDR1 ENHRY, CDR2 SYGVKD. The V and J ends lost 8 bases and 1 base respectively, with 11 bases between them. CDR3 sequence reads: CAIADRENTEAFF. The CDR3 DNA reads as TGTGCCATCGCGGACAGAGAGAACACTGAAGCTTTCTTT.

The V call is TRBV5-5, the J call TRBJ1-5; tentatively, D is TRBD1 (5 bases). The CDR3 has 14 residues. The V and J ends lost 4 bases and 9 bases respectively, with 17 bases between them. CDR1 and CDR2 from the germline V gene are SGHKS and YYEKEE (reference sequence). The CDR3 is CASSQMDTGRPQHF. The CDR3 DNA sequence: TGTGCCAGCAGCCAGATGGACACGGGTCGGCCCCAGCATTTT.

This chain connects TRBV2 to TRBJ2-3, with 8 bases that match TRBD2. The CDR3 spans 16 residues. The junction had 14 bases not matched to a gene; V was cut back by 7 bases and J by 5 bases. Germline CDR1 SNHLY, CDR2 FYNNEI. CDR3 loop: CASTALAGVGGDTQYF. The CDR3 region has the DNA TGTGCCAGCACCGCTCTAGCGGGCGTAGGGGGAGATACGCAGTATTTT.

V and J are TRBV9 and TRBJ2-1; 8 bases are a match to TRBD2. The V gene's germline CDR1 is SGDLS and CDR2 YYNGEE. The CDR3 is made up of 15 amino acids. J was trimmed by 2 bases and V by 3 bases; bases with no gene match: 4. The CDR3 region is CASSEAGDPYNEQFF. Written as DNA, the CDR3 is TGTGCCAGCAGCGAAGCGGGGGACCCCTACAATGAGCAGTTCTTC.

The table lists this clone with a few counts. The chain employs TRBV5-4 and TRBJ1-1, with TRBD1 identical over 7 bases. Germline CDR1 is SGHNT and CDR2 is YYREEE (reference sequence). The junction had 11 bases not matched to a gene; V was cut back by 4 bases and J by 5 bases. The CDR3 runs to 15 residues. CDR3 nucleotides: TGTGCCAGCAGCCTCCGGACAGGAACGCCGACTGAAGCTTTCTTT. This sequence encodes CASSLRTGTPTEAFF.

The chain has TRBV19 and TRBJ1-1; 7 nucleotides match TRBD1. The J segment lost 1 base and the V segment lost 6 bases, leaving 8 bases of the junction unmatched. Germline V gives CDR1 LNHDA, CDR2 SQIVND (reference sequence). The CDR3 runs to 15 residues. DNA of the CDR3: TGTGCCAGTAGCCACACGAGACAGGGGAACACTGAAGCTTTCTTT. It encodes CASSHTRQGNTEAFF.

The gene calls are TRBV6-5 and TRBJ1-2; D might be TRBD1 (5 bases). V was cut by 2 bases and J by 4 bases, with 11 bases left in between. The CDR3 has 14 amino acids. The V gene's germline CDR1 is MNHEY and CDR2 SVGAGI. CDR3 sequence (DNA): TGTGCCAGCAGTTACAGGGGCTCCCGCTATGGCTACACCTTC. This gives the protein CASSYRGSRYGYTF.

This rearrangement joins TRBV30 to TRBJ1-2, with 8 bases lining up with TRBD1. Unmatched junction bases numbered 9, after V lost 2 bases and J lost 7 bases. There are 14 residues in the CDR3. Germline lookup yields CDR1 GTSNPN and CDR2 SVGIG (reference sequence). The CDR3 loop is CAWSQGGRGPGYTF. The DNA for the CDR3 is TGTGCCTGGAGTCAGGGGGGCAGGGGGCCTGGCTACACCTTC.

The CDR3 here is CASSEPDREGGYTF. Here the CDR3 DNA reads TGCGCCAGCAGTGAACCGGACAGGGAAGGTGGCTACACCTTC. This chain joins TRBV5-1 and TRBJ1-2; 8 nucleotides match TRBD1. CDR3 length: 14 residues. The germline CDR1 and CDR2 sequences are SGHRS and YFSETQ. With 5 bases clipped from V and 7 bases from J, the junction kept 10 bases outside the gene matches.

This CDR3 reads CSARGNGYTF. The CDR3 DNA follows: TGCAGCGCGAGGGGAAATGGCTACACCTTC. The gene calls are TRBV29-1 and TRBJ1-2, with D possibly matching TRBD1 (5 bases). Germline loops: CDR1 SQVTM, CDR2 ANQGSEA. Trimming shortened V by 7 bases and J by 6 bases, and 9 bases separated the two germline ends. CDR3 length: 10 residues.

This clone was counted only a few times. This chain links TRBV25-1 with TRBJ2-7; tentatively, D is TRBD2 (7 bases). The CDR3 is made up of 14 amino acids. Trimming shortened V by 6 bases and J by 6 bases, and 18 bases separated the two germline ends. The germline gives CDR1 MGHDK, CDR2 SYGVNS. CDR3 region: CASRALRGAGEQYF. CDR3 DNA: TGTGCCAGCAGGGCTCTTCGGGGGGCCGGCGAGCAGTACTTC.

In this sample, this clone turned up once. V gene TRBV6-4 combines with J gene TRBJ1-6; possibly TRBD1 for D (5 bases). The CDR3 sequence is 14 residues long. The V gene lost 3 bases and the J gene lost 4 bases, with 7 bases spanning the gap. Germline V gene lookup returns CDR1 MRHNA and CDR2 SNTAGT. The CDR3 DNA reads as TGTGCCAGCAGTGAGGGGCAGTATAATTCACCCCTCCACTTT. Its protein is CASSEGQYNSPLHF.

For the CDR3, the DNA is TGCGCCAGCAGCTCACAGGGTAGCGCTGAAGCTTTCTTT. As protein: CASSSQGSAEAFF. The chain uses TRBV5-1 and TRBJ1-1; D is possibly TRBD1 (6 bases). The CDR3 runs to 13 residues. Germline CDR1 is SGHRS and CDR2 is YFSETQ. Deletions cut 3 bases from V and 6 bases from J, with 12 bases between.

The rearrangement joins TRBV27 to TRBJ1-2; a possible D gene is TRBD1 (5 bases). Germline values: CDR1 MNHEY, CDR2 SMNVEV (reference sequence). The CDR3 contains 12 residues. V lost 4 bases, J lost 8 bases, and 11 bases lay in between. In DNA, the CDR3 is TGTGCCAGCAGTTCGCAGGGTCGCGGCTACACCTTC. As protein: CASSSQGRGYTF.

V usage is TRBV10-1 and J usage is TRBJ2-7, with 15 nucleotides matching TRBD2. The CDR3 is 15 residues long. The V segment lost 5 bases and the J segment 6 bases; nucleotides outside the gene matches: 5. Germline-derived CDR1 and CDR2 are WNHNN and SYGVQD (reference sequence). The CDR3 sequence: CASSPGLAGGGEQYF. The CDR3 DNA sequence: TGCGCCAGCAGTCCAGGACTAGCGGGGGGGGGCGAGCAGTACTTC.

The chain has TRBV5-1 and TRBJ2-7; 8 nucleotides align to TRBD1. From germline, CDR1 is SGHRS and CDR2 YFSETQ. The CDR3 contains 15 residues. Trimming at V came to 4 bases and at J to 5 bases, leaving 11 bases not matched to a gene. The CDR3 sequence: CASSPFGQGDDEQYF. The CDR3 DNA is TGCGCCAGCAGCCCCTTCGGACAGGGTGACGACGAGCAGTACTTC.

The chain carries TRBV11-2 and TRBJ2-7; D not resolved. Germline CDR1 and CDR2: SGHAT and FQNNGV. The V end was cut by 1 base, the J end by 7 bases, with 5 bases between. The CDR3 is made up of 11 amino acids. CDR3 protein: CASSLGVEQYF. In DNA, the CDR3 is TGTGCCAGCAGCTTAGGAGTAGAGCAGTACTTC.

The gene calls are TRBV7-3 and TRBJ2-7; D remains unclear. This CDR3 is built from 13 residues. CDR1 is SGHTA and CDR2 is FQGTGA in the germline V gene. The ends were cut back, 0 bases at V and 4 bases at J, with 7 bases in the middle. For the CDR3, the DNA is TGTGCCAGCAGCTTAACGTCGGAGTACGAGCAGTACTTC. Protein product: CASSLTSEYEQYF.

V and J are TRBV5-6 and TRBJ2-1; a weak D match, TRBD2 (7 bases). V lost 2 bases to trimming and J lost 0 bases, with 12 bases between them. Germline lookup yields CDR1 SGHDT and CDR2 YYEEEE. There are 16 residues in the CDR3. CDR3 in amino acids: CASSFRAGASYNEQFF. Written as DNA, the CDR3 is TGTGCCAGCAGCTTCAGGGCGGGGGCCTCCTACAATGAGCAGTTCTTC. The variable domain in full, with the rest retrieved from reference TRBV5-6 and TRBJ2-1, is DAGVTQSPTHLIKTRGQQVTLRCSPKSGHDTVSWYQQALGQGPQFIFQYYEEEERQRGNFPDRFSGHQFPNYSSELNVNALLLGDSALYLCASSFRAGASYNEQFFGPGTRLTVL.

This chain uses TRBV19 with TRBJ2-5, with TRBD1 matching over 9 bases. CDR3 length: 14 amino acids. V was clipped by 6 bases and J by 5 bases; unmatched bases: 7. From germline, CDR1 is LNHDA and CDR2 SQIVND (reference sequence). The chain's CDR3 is CASRRQGEFETQYF. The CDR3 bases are TGTGCCAGTAGAAGACAGGGGGAATTCGAGACCCAGTACTTC.

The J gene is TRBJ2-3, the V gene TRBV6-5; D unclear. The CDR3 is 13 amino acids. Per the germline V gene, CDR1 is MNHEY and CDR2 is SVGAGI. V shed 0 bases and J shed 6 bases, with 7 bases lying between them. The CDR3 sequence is CASSYSLSDTQYF. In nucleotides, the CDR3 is TGTGCCAGCAGTTACTCCTTATCGGATACGCAGTATTTT.

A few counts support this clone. The CDR3, as DNA: TGTGCCAGCTCACCCATGATCCCGGGACAGGTCCCGTACGAGCAGTACTTC. It specifies CASSPMIPGQVPYEQYF. The V and J genes are TRBV18 and TRBJ2-7, with 8 bases identical to TRBD1. This CDR3 has 17 residues. The V and J ends lost 3 bases and 4 bases, in that order; junction bases with no gene match: 14. In germline, CDR1 is KGHSH, CDR2 LQKENI.

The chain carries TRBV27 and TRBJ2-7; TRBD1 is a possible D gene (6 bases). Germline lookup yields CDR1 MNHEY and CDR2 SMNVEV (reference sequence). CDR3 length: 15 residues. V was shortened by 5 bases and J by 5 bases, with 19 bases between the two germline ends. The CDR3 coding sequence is TGTGCCAGCAGTCGCAGGGGTTTCGTGGAGGACGAGCAGTACTTC. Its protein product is CASSRRGFVEDEQYF.